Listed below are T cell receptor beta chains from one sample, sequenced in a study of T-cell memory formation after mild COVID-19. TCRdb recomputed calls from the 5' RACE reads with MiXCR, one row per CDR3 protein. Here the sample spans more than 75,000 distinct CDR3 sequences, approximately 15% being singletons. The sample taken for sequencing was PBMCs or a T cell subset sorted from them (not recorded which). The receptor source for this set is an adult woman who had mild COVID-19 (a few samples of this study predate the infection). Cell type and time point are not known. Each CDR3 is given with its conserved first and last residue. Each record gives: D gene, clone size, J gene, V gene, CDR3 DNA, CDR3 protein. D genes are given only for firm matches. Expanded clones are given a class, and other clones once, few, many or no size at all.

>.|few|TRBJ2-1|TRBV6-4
TGTGCCAGCAGTGAGTGGGAAAAGACCGAAACAACCTACAATGAGCAGTTCTTC
CASSEWEKTETTYNEQFF
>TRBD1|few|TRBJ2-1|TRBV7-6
TGTGCCAGCAGCGAGGGACAGGGGGCGAGGAGGTTCTTC
CASSEGQGARRFF
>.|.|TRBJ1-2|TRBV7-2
TGTGCCGGAGAGGAACCGTCAAACTATGGCTACACCTTC
CAGEEPSNYGYTF
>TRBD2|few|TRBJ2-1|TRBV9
TGTGCCAGCAGCGTAGCACTAGCGGGGGGGAATGAGCAGTTCTTC
CASSVALAGGNEQFF
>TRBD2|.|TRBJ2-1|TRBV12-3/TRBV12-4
TGTGCCAGCAGTTCTTTAGCGGGCTCCCTGGGGAATGAGCAGTTCTTC
CASSSLAGSLGNEQFF
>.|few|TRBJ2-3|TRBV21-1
TGTGCCAGCAGCCACCAGGACAGCCGGAAGGGCACAGATACGCAGTATTTT
CASSHQDSRKGTDTQYF
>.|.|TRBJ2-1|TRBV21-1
TGTGCCAGCAGCGGCCAGGACCAGGGATCCTACAATGAGCAGTTCTTC
CASSGQDQGSYNEQFF
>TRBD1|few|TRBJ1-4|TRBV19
TGTGCCAGTAGTGATAGACAGGGATGGGCTGAAAAACTGTTTTTT
CASSDRQGWAEKLFF
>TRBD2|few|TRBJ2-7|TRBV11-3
TGTGCCAGCAGCTCCCGCGGTAGCGGGAGTTACGAGCAGTACTTC
CASSSRGSGSYEQYF
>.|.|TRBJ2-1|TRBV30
TGTGCCTGGAGGGCCAGGGCCTACAATGAGCAGTTCTTC
CAWRARAYNEQFF